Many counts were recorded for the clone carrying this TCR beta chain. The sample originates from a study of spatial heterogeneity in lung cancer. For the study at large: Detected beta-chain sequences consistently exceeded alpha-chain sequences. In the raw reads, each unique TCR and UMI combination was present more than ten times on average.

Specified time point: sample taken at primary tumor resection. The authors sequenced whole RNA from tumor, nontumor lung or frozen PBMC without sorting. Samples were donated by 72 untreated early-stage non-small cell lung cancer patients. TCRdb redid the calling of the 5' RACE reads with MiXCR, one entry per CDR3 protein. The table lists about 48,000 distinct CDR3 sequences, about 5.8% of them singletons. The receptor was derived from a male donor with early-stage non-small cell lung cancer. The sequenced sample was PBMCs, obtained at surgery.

CDR3 residues: CASSLVPGPEQFF. In nucleotides, the CDR3 is TGCGCCAGCAGCTTGGTCCCGGGCCCGGAGCAGTTCTTC. J is TRBJ2-1 and V is TRBV5-1; unclear D gene. The V gene lost 0 bases and the J gene lost 10 bases, with 11 bases spanning the gap. The CDR3 spans 13 residues. From germline, CDR1 is SGHRS and CDR2 YFSETQ.